This T cell receptor beta chain is from a study of shared clonotypes between healthy human individuals. Study-wide background: The study used three CD4 naive, three CD4 memory, two CD8 naive and one CD8 memory plate per donor.

CD4+ cells yielded CD45RA+ naive and CD45RA-negative memory subsets. Turning to this clone: The antigen remains unidentified.

The CDR3 spans 18 residues. CDR1 and CDR2 from the germline V gene are SGHRS and YFSETQ. V was clipped by 4 bases and J by 5 bases, with 26 bases between them. Some clones are missing from TCRdb's copy, which holds only in-frame ones; the method was immunoSEQ multiplex PCR. The sample holds 2 million to 3 million clones, approximately 93% seen once. Study outcomes and limitations: Shared across four donors were around 5% of the naive CD4 clonotypes.

The receptor was isolated from a man aged 18-30 years in good health. Some clones in this sample may be carry-over from other donors' samples. The chain has TRBV5-1 and TRBJ2-3; D may correspond to TRBD1 or TRBD2 (5 bases each). The sequencing sample was made of naive CD4+ T cells from PBMCs. Subset here: CD45RA+ positively selected. The CDR3 spells CASSMDPTRDPQGDTQYF. The DNA of the CDR3 is TGCGCCAGCAGCATGGATCCAACAAGGGACCCCCAGGGAGATACGCAGTATTTT.